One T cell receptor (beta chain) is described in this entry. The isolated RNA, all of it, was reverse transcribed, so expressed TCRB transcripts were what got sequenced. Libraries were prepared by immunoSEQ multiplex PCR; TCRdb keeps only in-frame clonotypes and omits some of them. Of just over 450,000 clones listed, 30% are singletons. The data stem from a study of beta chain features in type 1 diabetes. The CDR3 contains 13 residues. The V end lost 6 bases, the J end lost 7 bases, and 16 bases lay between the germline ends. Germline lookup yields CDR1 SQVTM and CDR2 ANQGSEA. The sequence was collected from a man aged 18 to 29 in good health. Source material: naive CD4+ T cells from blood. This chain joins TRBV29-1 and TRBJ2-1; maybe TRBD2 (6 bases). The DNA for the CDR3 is TGCAGCGTGGATGGACTCGGAGGGAATGAGCAGTTCTTC. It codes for CSVDGLGGNEQFF.